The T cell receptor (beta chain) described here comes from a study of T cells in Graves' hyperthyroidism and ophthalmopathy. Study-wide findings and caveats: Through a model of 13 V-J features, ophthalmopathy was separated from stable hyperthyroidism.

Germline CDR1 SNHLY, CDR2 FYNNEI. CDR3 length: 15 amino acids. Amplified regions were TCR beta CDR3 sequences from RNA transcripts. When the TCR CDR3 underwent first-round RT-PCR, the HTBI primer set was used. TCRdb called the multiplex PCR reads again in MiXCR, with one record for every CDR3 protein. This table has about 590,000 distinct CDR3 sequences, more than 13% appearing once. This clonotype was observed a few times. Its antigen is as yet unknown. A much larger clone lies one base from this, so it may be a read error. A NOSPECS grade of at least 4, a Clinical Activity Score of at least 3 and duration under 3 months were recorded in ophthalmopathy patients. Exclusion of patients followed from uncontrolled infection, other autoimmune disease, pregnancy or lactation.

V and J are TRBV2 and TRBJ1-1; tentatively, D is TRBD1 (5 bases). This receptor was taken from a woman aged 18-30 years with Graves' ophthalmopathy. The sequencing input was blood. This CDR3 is CASRETGLGNTEASF. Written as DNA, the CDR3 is TGTGCCAGCAGGGAAACGGGACTGGGGAACACTGAAGCTTCCTTT.